The 25 T cell receptor beta chains in this list originate from one sample, sequenced in a study of blood T cell repertoires in COVID-19. Clones were sequenced by immunoSEQ multiplex PCR, and TCRdb holds only the in-frame ones, with some missing. The sample lists 300,000 or so clones, about 89% occurring once. Sequencing input: peripheral blood. The origin of the receptors is a man aged 18 to 35 who had recovered from COVID-19.

The rearrangement uses TRBV6-5 and TRBJ1-4; a possible D gene is TRBD1 (6 bases). Per the germline V gene, CDR1 is MNHEY and CDR2 is SVGAGI. The V end was cut by 6 bases, the J end by 8 bases, with 16 bases between. This CDR3 is built from 14 residues. CDR3 amino acids: CASRKQGQGEKLFF. CDR3 sequence (DNA): TGTGCCAGCAGGAAACAGGGACAAGGCGAAAAACTGTTTTTT.

This clone was observed a single time. The chain uses TRBV11-3 and TRBJ2-5, with 10 bases aligning to TRBD1. Germline V gene data show CDR1 as SGHNT and CDR2 as YENEEA. V lost 2 bases to trimming and J lost 5 bases; unmatched junction nucleotides: 11. This CDR3 has 17 amino acids. The CDR3 DNA reads TGTGCCAGCAGCTTACGGCCCCGACAGGGGGCGAAGGAGACCCAGTACTTC. As protein: CASSLRPRQGAKETQYF. Supplemented by reference TRBV11-3 and TRBJ2-5, the full variable domain reads EAGVVQSPRYKIIEKKQPVAFWCNPISGHNTLYWYLQNLGQGPELLIRYENEEAVDDSQLPKDRFSAERLKGVDSTLKIQPAELGDSAVYLCASSLRPRQGAKETQYFGPGTRLLVL.

This clone was detected once. This sequence joins TRBV5-1 and TRBJ2-5, with TRBD2 identical over 10 bases. This CDR3 comprises 16 residues. Looked up from germline, CDR1 is SGHRS and CDR2 is YFSETQ. V gave up 0 bases and J gave up 2 bases; unmatched junction bases: 4. CDR3 DNA: TGCGCCAGCAGCTTGGTCGGACTAGCGGTACAAGAGACCCAGTACTTC. It translates to CASSLVGLAVQETQYF.

The chain employs TRBV9 and TRBJ2-3, with TRBD2 matching over 11 bases. Per the germline V gene, CDR1 is SGDLS and CDR2 is YYNGEE. CDR3 length: 15 amino acids. Unmatched junction bases numbered 4, after V lost 3 bases and J lost 4 bases. The CDR3 DNA sequence: TGTGCCAGCAGCGGGTTTAGCGGGGGGGCAGATACGCAGTATTTT. Translation gives CASSGFSGGADTQYF. The variable domain in full, with the rest retrieved from reference TRBV9 and TRBJ2-3, is DSGVTQTPKHLITATGQRVTLRCSPRSGDLSVYWYQQSLDQGLQFLIQYYNGEERAKGNILERFSAQQFPDLHSELNLSSLELGDSALYFCASSGFSGGADTQYFGPGTRLTVL.

This clone was recorded at least ten times. The gene calls are TRBV7-9 and TRBJ2-7; D is possibly TRBD2 (6 bases). The CDR3 is made up of 14 amino acids. The germline gives CDR1 SEHNR, CDR2 FQNEAQ (reference sequence). V was clipped by 3 bases and J by 5 bases, with 14 bases between them. The CDR3 loop reads CASSLGGLSDEQYF. Here the CDR3 DNA reads TGTGCCAGCAGCTTGGGGGGTCTAAGCGACGAGCAGTACTTC.

The chain joins TRBV18 to TRBJ1-1; unclear D gene. The CDR3 is 16 residues long. V lost 2 bases and J 1 base, leaving 14 bases between the germline ends. Germline assignment: CDR1 KGHSH and CDR2 LQKENI. In DNA form, the CDR3 reads TGTGCCAGCTCACCATCGGGGTTACACGCGAACACTGAAGCTTTCTTT. Its translation is CASSPSGLHANTEAFF.

The chain carries TRBV5-1 and TRBJ2-7; tentatively, D is TRBD1 (7 bases). Germline V gives CDR1 SGHRS, CDR2 YFSETQ. Trimming pared 4 bases from V and 5 bases from J, leaving 19 bases between. The CDR3 loop spans 15 amino acids. The CDR3 coding sequence is TGCGCCAGCAGCCCGGAGGGCAGGGGGTCCCACGAGCAGTACTTC. Translated, it gives CASSPEGRGSHEQYF.

The gene calls are TRBV9 and TRBJ2-3; 7 nucleotides match TRBD2. Looked up from germline, CDR1 is SGDLS and CDR2 is YYNGEE. The V segment lost 2 bases and the J segment 5 bases; nucleotides outside the gene matches: 2. The CDR3 has 13 residues. The CDR3 DNA reads as TGTGCCAGCAGCGTCTTAGCGGGAGATACGCAGTATTTT. It is translated as CASSVLAGDTQYF.

The chain joins TRBV7-6 to TRBJ2-2, with D perhaps matching TRBD2 (5 bases). CDR1 is SGHVS and CDR2 is FNYEAQ in the germline V gene. The CDR3 covers 18 residues. Trimming left V 5 bases short and J 3 bases short, with 22 bases between. CDR3 protein: CASSPGLEGVMDTGELFF. CDR3 bases: TGTGCCAGCAGCCCCGGATTAGAGGGAGTGATGGACACCGGGGAGCTGTTTTTT.

V gene TRBV4-1 combines with J gene TRBJ1-4; possibly TRBD1 for D (6 bases). Germline V lookup: CDR1 MGHRA, CDR2 YSYEKL. Trimming stripped 1 base from V and 7 bases from J, with 10 bases between. The CDR3 extends over 14 amino acids. The CDR3 reads CASSQGGGSEKLFF. In nucleotides, the CDR3 is TGCGCCAGCAGCCAAGGAGGGGGATCTGAAAAACTGTTTTTT.

J is TRBJ1-2 and V is TRBV5-4; D not resolved. V gave up 4 bases and J gave up 4 bases, with 17 bases separating them. Germline V gene sequence: CDR1 SGHNT, CDR2 YYREEE (reference sequence). CDR3 size: 15 residues. The CDR3 DNA reads as TGTGCCAGCAGCCACCGGGAGGAGAAATTCTATGGCTACACCTTC. As protein: CASSHREEKFYGYTF.

This chain links TRBV4-1 with TRBJ1-1; 7 positions match TRBD1. With 1 base clipped from V and 4 bases from J, the junction kept 3 bases outside the gene matches. Germline V gives CDR1 MGHRA, CDR2 YSYEKL. The CDR3 has 14 residues. The CDR3 sequence: CASSQAGGGTEAFF. The DNA for the CDR3 is TGCGCCAGCAGCCAAGCAGGGGGAGGCACTGAAGCTTTCTTT.

This chain joins TRBV19 and TRBJ2-1, with TRBD1 as a possible D gene (6 bases). V was clipped by 4 bases and J by 2 bases, with 15 bases between them. The CDR3 has 16 amino acids. The V gene's germline CDR1 is LNHDA and CDR2 SQIVND (reference sequence). CDR3 sequence (DNA): TGTGCCAGTAGTAACCTAACAGGGTACCCCTACAATGAGCAGTTCTTC. Its protein is CASSNLTGYPYNEQFF.

The rearrangement uses TRBV5-8 and TRBJ2-1; 10 bases align to TRBD2. The CDR3 consists of 14 residues. Trimming cost V 0 bases and J 12 bases; bases outside gene matches: 6. CDR1 is SGHTS and CDR2 is YDEGEE in the germline V gene. The DNA of the CDR3 is TGTGCCAGCAGCTTGGTTGCGCTAGCGGGAGCGCAGTTCTTC. Protein product: CASSLVALAGAQFF.

V is TRBV2 and J is TRBJ2-5, with no clear D. Trimming cost V 7 bases and J 7 bases, with 10 bases left between them. Germline V gene lookup returns CDR1 SNHLY and CDR2 FYNNEI. This CDR3 contains 11 residues. CDR3 in DNA: TGTGCCAGCATTTTTATCGGGACCCAGTACTTC. It translates to CASIFIGTQYF.

The rearrangement links TRBV4-1 to TRBJ2-7; TRBD1 matches at 10 bases. CDR1 and CDR2 (germline): MGHRA, YSYEKL. V was clipped by 4 bases and J by 1 base; unmatched bases: 4. The CDR3 consists of 15 residues. In nucleotides, the CDR3 is TGCGCCAGCAGCCCTGGACAGGGGGGGTCCTACGAGCAGTACTTC. This translates into CASSPGQGGSYEQYF.

CDR3 residues: CASRVVAGGGEQFF. Here the CDR3 DNA reads TGTGCCAGTAGGGTGGTAGCGGGAGGAGGTGAGCAGTTCTTC. V usage is TRBV19 and J usage is TRBJ2-1; 10 bases align to TRBD2. Germline-derived CDR1 and CDR2 are LNHDA and SQIVND (reference sequence). There are 14 residues in the CDR3. The J segment lost 9 bases and the V segment lost 6 bases, leaving 8 bases of the junction unmatched.

CDR3 sequence: CASILLAGLGTGELFF. For the CDR3, the DNA is TGCGCCAGCATCTTACTAGCGGGATTGGGCACCGGGGAGCTGTTTTTT. The chain uses TRBV5-1 and TRBJ2-2, with 10 bases lining up with TRBD2. The V gene's germline CDR1 is SGHRS and CDR2 YFSETQ. The CDR3 covers 16 residues. J lost 4 bases, V lost 6 bases, and 9 bases had no gene match. The variable domain in full, with the rest retrieved from reference TRBV5-1 and TRBJ2-2, is KAGVTQTPRYLIKTRGQQVTLSCSPISGHRSVSWYQQTPGQGLQFLFEYFSETQRNKGNFPGRFSGRQFSNSRSEMNVSTLELGDSALYLCASILLAGLGTGELFFGEGSRLTVL.

V is TRBV6-1 and J is TRBJ1-5; 7 bases are shared with TRBD1. This CDR3 region has 16 residues. The germline V gene encodes CDR1 MNHNS and CDR2 SASEGT. With V trimmed by 2 bases and J by 0 bases, 4 bases remained unmatched. CDR3 loop: CASSESTGYSNQPQHF. The DNA of the CDR3 is TGTGCCAGCAGTGAATCGACAGGGTATAGCAATCAGCCCCAGCATTTT.

This chain connects TRBV7-9 to TRBJ2-7, with D possibly matching TRBD2 (5 bases). V was trimmed by 4 bases and J by 5 bases, leaving 21 bases between them. The CDR3 sequence is 16 residues long. CDR1 is SEHNR and CDR2 is FQNEAQ in the germline V gene (reference sequence). The CDR3 sequence is CASSSSTRGEGHEQYF. CDR3 coding DNA: TGTGCCAGCAGCTCCAGCACTAGAGGAGAGGGCCACGAGCAGTACTTC.

This chain links TRBV11-2 with TRBJ2-5; TRBD1 matches at 8 bases. V trimming: 5 bases; J trimming: 2 bases; junction bases outside the gene matches: 13. CDR3 size: 17 residues. Germline values: CDR1 SGHAT, CDR2 FQNNGV. CDR3 protein: CASSPRLLRDRQETQYF. For the CDR3, the DNA is TGTGCCAGCAGCCCCCGACTCCTCCGGGACAGGCAAGAGACCCAGTACTTC.

The chain is built from TRBV6-2 or TRBV6-3 and TRBJ2-1; maybe TRBD2 (6 bases). The V end lost 4 bases, the J end lost 4 bases, and 17 bases lay between the germline ends. Germline values: CDR1 MNHEY, CDR2 SVGEGT. The CDR3 length is 16 residues. The CDR3 loop is CASSSLSIADYNEQFF. CDR3 in DNA: TGTGCCAGCAGTTCCCTCTCAATAGCGGATTACAATGAGCAGTTCTTC.

DNA of the CDR3: TGTGCCAGCTCACCCGATGGACAGGGTGGCACTGAAGCTTTCTTT. Protein sequence: CASSPDGQGGTEAFF. This chain uses TRBV18 with TRBJ1-1; 8 bases match TRBD1. This CDR3 contains 15 residues. V lost 3 bases and J lost 4; bases outside the gene matches: 7. Per the germline V gene, CDR1 is KGHSH and CDR2 is LQKENI.

The CDR3, as DNA: TGTGCCAGCAGCCAAGATCCCGACTACTACAATGAGCAGTTCTTC. Amino acids: CASSQDPDYYNEQFF. The chain is built from TRBV3-1 (or the pseudogene TRBV3-2) and TRBJ2-1; D may be TRBD2 (5 bases). The V gene lost 0 bases and the J gene lost 3 bases, with 9 bases spanning the gap. This CDR3 region has 15 residues. Germline V gene data show CDR1 as LGHDT and CDR2 as YNNKEL (reference sequence).

This chain links TRBV24-1 with TRBJ2-3; 9 bases line up with TRBD2. CDR1 KGHDR and CDR2 SFDVKD come from the germline V gene. Trimming at V came to 3 bases and at J to 1 base, leaving 4 bases not matched to a gene. The CDR3 runs 16 residues. In DNA form, the CDR3 reads TGTGCCACCAGTGATCCTAGCGGGAAGGGCACAGATACGCAGTATTTT. Protein product: CATSDPSGKGTDTQYF.